This T cell receptor beta chain emerged from a study of regulatory T cells in long-lasting Graves disease. Study-level results: Persistent patients shared more public clonotypes (under 3,000) than newly diagnosed patients (over 900).

This clonotype occurred many times. The antigen is unknown. Time point of the sample: newly diagnosed GD, antithyroid drugs for less than 3 months. Isolated PBMC RNA provided the starting material for the TCR library. J was trimmed by 11 bases and V by 2 bases; bases with no gene match: 6. Germline CDR1 WNHNN, CDR2 SYGVQD (reference sequence). The length of the CDR3 is 14 residues. For TCR beta, libraries came from iRepertoire HTBI primers and Arm-PCR of CDR3 regions. TCRdb redid the calling of the multiplex PCR reads with MiXCR, one entry per CDR3 protein. The data show 400,000 to 450,000 distinct CDR3 sequences, with about a sixth seen just once and about 10% held by the top ten. This sample was also put to use in a study of T cells in Graves' hyperthyroidism and ophthalmopathy.

V gene TRBV10-1 combines with J gene TRBJ2-1; 10 bases line up with TRBD1. The sample in question was peripheral blood mononuclear cells (PBMCs), obtained at new diagnosis, from a patient treated with antithyroid drugs. This TCR derives from a woman younger than 45 with Graves disease. The CDR3 loop reads CASSEGGDRGQQFF. The CDR3 DNA reads as TGCGCCAGCAGTGAGGGTGGGGACAGGGGTCAGCAGTTCTTC.